Sequencing of this T cell receptor beta chain was carried out in a study of T cells in Graves' hyperthyroidism and ophthalmopathy. RNA transcripts provided the source from which TCR beta CDR3 regions were amplified. Carried out on the TCR CDR3, a first-round RT-PCR used the HTBI primer set. TCRdb independently ran MiXCR on the multiplex PCR reads; one entry per CDR3 protein. The sample lists hundreds of thousands of distinct CDR3 sequences, roughly a fifth occurring once. The CDR3 is 12 amino acids. V lost 5 bases to trimming and J lost 6 bases, with 7 bases between them. CDR1 and CDR2 (germline): SGHAT, FQNNGV.

Sequencing was performed on blood. This TCR was sampled from a man in his forties or fifties with Graves' ophthalmopathy. The V gene is TRBV11-2, the J gene TRBJ1-4; TRBD1 might be the D (6 bases). The CDR3 spells CASSGTHEKLFF. Written as DNA, the CDR3 is TGTGCCAGCAGCGGGACACATGAAAAACTGTTTTTT.